Listed below are T cell receptor beta chains from one sample, sequenced in a study of control samples from healthy donors and cancer patients. Assay used: immunoSEQ multiplex PCR; TCRdb lists only in-frame clones, some missing. The sample records fewer than 90,000 clones, around 90% being singletons. The specimen sequenced was PBMCs. The receptors derive from a woman aged 55 to 70 with head and neck cancer. The CDR3 runs from the conserved cysteine through the conserved F or W. The D gene is left open where the match is weak. Only some rows state a clone size, as once, few, many or a class for expanded clones.

abundance	d_gene	v_gene	j_gene	CDR3aa	CDR3nt
NA	TRBD1	TRBV5-4	TRBJ2-1	CASSSGQIGREQFF	TGTGCCAGCAGCTCGGGACAGATAGGTCGGGAGCAGTTCTTC
NA	TRBD2	TRBV14	TRBJ2-2	CASSQDLLAGGGTGELFF	TGTGCCAGCAGCCAAGATTTACTAGCGGGAGGCGGCACCGGGGAGCTGTTTTTT
NA	NA	TRBV6-6	TRBJ1-1	CASSAPGTVEAFF	TGTGCCAGCAGCGCCCCCGGTACAGTTGAAGCTTTCTTT
NA	NA	TRBV5-5	TRBJ2-1	CASSLDSAAYNEQFF	TGTGCCAGCAGCTTGGACAGTGCGGCGTACAATGAGCAGTTCTTC
NA	NA	TRBV24-1	TRBJ2-2	CATSDERWGNTGELFF	TGTGCCACCAGTGACGAAAGGTGGGGAAACACCGGGGAGCTGTTTTTT
once	TRBD2	TRBV5-1	TRBJ2-7	CASSLGSSGASYEQYF	TGCGCCAGCAGCTTGGGGAGTAGCGGGGCCTCCTACGAGCAGTACTTC
NA	TRBD1	TRBV5-6	TRBJ2-3	CASSGRTGADTQYF	TGTGCCAGCAGCGGAAGGACAGGGGCAGATACGCAGTATTTT
NA	TRBD2	TRBV5-1	TRBJ2-5	CASSDHTSGAETQYF	TGCGCCAGCAGCGACCACACTAGCGGGGCCGAGACCCAGTACTTC
NA	NA	TRBV6-5	TRBJ2-7	CASSLLQGRNEQYF	TGTGCCAGCAGCCTCCTACAGGGGAGGAACGAGCAGTACTTC
once	NA	TRBV30	TRBJ2-6	CACSRTVNSGANVLTF	TGTGCCTGTTCCAGGACAGTGAACTCTGGGGCCAACGTCCTGACTTTC
NA	NA	TRBV27	TRBJ2-1	CASSLRGTSSYNEQFF	TGTGCCAGCAGTTTAAGGGGGACGAGCTCCTACAATGAGCAGTTCTTC
NA	NA	TRBV12-3/TRBV12-4	TRBJ1-2	CASSSTVNYGYTF	TGTGCCAGCAGTTCGACAGTAAACTATGGCTACACCTTC
NA	NA	TRBV12-2	TRBJ2-7	CASRLAGSPGLAEGSSYEQYF	TGTGCAAGTCGCTTAGCGGGCTCACCGGGACTAGCGGAGGGAAGCTCCTACGAGCAGTACTTC
NA	NA	TRBV6-5	TRBJ1-1	CASSYGTEAFF	TGTGCCAGCAGTTACGGAACTGAAGCTTTCTTT
NA	NA	TRBV12-3/TRBV12-4	TRBJ1-2	CASASGGEGYTF	TGTGCCAGCGCATCAGGAGGGGAAGGCTACACCTTC
NA	NA	TRBV7-9	TRBJ2-7	CASSLEGRTYEQYF	TGTGCCAGCAGCTTAGAGGGCAGAACCTACGAGCAGTACTTC